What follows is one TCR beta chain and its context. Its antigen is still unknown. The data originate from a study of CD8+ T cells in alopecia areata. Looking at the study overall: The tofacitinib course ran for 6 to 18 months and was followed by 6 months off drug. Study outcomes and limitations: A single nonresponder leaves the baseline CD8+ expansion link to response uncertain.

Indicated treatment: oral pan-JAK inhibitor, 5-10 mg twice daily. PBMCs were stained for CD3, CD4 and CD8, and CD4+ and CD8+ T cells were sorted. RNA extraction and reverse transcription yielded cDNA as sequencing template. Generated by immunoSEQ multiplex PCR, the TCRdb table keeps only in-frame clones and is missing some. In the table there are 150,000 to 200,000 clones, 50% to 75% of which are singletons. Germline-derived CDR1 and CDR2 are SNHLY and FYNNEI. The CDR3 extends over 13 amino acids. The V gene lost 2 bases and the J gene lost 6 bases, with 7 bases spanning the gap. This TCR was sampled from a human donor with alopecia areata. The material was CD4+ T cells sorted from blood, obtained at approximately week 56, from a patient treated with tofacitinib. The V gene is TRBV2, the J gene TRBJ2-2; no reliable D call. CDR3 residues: CASSELKAGELFF. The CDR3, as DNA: TGTGCCAGCAGTGAACTAAAGGCCGGGGAGCTGTTTTTT. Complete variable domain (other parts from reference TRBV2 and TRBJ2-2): EPEVTQTPSHQVTQMGQEVILRCVPISNHLYFYWYRQILGQKVEFLVSFYNNEISEKSEIFDDQFSVERPDGSNFTLKIRSTKLEDSAMYFCASSELKAGELFFGEGSRLTVL.